This T cell receptor beta chain was documented in a study of Graves' ophthalmopathy and Graves' hyperthyroidism. Enrollment excluded any patients with other autoimmune diseases, uncontrolled infections, pregnancy or lactation. This clonotype was seen ten or more times. Germline CDR1 reads SQVTM; CDR2 reads ANQGSEA. This CDR3 contains 13 residues. Trimming took 0 bases from V and 4 from J, leaving 9 bases between them. Scientists amplified the TCR beta CDR3 regions from RNA transcripts. After a first-round RT-PCR with HTBI primers, a second-round multiplex PCR was run. TCRdb recomputed calls from the multiplex PCR reads with MiXCR, one row per CDR3 protein. This sample has about half a million distinct CDR3 sequences, with 13% to 15% found just once.

The sequencing input was blood. This rearrangement joins TRBV29-1 to TRBJ1-2, with D tentatively TRBD1 (5 bases). This sequence was found in a woman between 25 and 40 years old with Graves' ophthalmopathy. The CDR3 DNA sequence: TGCAGCGTTGAAGATCAGGGAACCTATGGCTACACCTTC. Its translation is CSVEDQGTYGYTF.